This T cell receptor beta chain was captured in a study of blood T cell repertoires in COVID-19. Germline V gene data show CDR1 as MGHRA and CDR2 as YSYEKL. Trimming took 0 bases from V and 0 from J, leaving 12 bases between them. CDR3 length: 16 amino acids. Profiled with immunoSEQ multiplex PCR; TCRdb holds only in-frame clones, not every one. The sample shows 500,000 or so clones, around 87% of them seen only once. This rearrangement joins TRBV4-1 to TRBJ2-7; no definite D call. The sequenced sample was PBMCs or T cells enriched from blood (not recorded which). The clonotype originates from a woman in her late teens or twenties who had recovered from COVID-19. The CDR3 loop reads CASSQDLAESSYEQYF. The CDR3 DNA sequence: TGCGCCAGCAGCCAAGATCTGGCGGAGAGCTCCTACGAGCAGTACTTC.